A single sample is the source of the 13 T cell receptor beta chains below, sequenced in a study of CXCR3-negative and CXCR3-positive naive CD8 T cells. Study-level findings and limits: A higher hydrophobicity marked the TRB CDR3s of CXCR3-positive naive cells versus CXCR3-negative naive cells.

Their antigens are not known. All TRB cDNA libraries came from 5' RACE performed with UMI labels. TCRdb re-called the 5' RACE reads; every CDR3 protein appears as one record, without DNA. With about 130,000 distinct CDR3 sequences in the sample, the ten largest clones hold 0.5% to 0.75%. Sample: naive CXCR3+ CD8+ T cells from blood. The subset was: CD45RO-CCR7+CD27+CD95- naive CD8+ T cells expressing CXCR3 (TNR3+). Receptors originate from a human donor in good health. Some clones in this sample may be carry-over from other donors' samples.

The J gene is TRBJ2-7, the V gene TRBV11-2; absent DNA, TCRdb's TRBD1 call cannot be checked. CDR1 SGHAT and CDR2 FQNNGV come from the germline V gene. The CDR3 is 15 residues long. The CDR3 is CASSYGAVSLDEQYF.

This chain's CDR3 is CASSPTKYTEAFF. This chain uses TRBV6-5 with TRBJ1-1. This CDR3 region has 13 residues. Germline values: CDR1 MNHEY, CDR2 SVGAGI.

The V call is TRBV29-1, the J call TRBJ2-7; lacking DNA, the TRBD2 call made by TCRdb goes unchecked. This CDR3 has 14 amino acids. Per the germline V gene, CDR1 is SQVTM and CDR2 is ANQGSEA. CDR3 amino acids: CSVEDWAIQETQYF.

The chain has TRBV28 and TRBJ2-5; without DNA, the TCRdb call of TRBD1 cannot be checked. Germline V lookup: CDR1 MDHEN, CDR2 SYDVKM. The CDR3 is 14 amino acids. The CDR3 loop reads CASSTRQGGETQYF.

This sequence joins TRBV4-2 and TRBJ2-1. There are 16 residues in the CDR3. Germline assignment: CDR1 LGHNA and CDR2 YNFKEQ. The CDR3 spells CASSQEDATGYNEQFF.

CDR3 region: CASSLVPPGGWDIQYF. The rearrangement uses TRBV12-3 or TRBV12-4 and TRBJ2-4; without DNA, the TCRdb call of TRBD1 cannot be checked. The CDR3 is 16 amino acids.

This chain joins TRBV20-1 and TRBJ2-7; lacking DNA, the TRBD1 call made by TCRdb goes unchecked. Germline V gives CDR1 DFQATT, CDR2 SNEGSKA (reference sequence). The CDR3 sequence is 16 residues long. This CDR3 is CSARDLLQGSFHEQYF.

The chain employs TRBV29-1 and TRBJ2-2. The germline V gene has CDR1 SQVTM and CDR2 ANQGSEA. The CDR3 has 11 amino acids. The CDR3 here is CSVLNTGELFF.

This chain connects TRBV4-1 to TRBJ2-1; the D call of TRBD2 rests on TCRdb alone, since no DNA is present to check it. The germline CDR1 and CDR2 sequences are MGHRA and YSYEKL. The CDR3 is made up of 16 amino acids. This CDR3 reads CASSQSPGLGYNEQFF.

CDR3 protein: CSVVAGGESGNTIYF. The chain has TRBV29-1 and TRBJ1-3. This CDR3 comprises 15 residues. Germline CDR1 and CDR2: SQVTM and ANQGSEA. Filled out from reference TRBV29-1 and TRBJ1-3, the complete variable domain reads SAVISQKPSRDICQRGTSLTIQCQVDSQVTMMFWYRQQPGQSLTLIATANQGSEATYESGFVIDKFPISRPNLTFSTLTVSNMSPEDSSIYLCSVVAGGESGNTIYFGEGSWLTVV.

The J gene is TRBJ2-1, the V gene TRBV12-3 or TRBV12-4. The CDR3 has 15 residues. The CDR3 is CASSLGQGVHNEQFF.

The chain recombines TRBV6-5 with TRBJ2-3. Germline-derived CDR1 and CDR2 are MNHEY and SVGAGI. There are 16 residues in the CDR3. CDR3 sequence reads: CASSYSTGKTTDTQYF.

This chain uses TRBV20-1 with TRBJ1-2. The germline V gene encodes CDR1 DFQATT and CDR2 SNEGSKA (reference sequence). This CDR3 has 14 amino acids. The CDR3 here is CSARGGNENYGYTF.